The 15 T cell receptor beta chains listed next were all sequenced from one sample in a study of PD-L1 blockade in urothelial cancer. Profiled with immunoSEQ multiplex PCR; TCRdb holds only in-frame clones, not every one. The sample holds approximately 52,000 clones, around 74% seen once. Documented time point: pretreatment peripheral blood. Sequencing was performed on PBMCs, taken around atezolizumab (anti-PD-L1) treatment. The receptors were sampled from a man between 65 and 80 years old with urothelial cancer.

CDR3 sequence: CASRLPGQGAYEQYF. The CDR3 nucleotides read TGTGCCAGCAGGCTCCCAGGACAGGGAGCCTACGAGCAGTACTTC. The chain joins TRBV21-1 to TRBJ2-7; the DNA was not compared with TRBD1, the D call given in the table. TRBV21-1 is deemed a pseudogene. CDR3 length: 15 residues.

A single count supports this clone. The rearrangement links TRBV18 to TRBJ1-6; 9 bases align to TRBD1. The CDR3 has 14 amino acids. With V trimmed by 2 bases and J by 12 bases, 5 bases remained unmatched. Germline CDR1 KGHSH, CDR2 LQKENI. CDR3: CASSPGTGIVPLHF. CDR3 sequence (DNA): TGTGCCAGCTCACCAGGGACAGGGATAGTACCCCTCCACTTT.

As to this clone: This sample also contains other DNA sequences that code for the same CDR3. The chain links TRBV19 to TRBJ1-4; D perhaps matches TRBD1 (5 bases). Between the trimmed V and J ends, which lost 5 bases and 0 bases, there was a span of 10 bases. CDR1 LNHDA and CDR2 SQIVND come from the germline V gene (reference sequence). This CDR3 has 15 residues. As DNA, the CDR3 is TGTGCCAGTAGTGGGTCAGGGACAACTAATGAAAAACTGTTTTTT. Residues: CASSGSGTTNEKLFF. Together with reference TRBV19 and TRBJ1-4, the CDR3 gives the full variable domain: DGGITQSPKYLFRKEGQNVTLSCEQNLNHDAMYWYRQDPGQGLRLIYYSQIVNDFQKGDIAEGYSVSREKKESFPLTVTSAQKNPTAFYLCASSGSGTTNEKLFFGSGTQLSVL.

The V and J genes are TRBV10-3 and TRBJ2-5; D might be TRBD2 (7 bases). CDR3 size: 17 residues. The V end lost 10 bases, the J end lost 2 bases, and 26 bases lay between the germline ends. The germline V gene encodes CDR1 ENHRY and CDR2 SYGVKD. CDR3 region: CATGVGGRGSGQETQYF. CDR3 in DNA: TGTGCCACCGGGGTGGGGGGGCGCGGGTCGGGGCAAGAGACCCAGTACTTC.

CDR3 sequence reads: CASSLAGGETQYF. CDR3 DNA: TGCGCCAGCAGCTTGGCGGGAGGAGAGACCCAGTACTTC. The rearrangement links TRBV5-1 to TRBJ2-5; 7 bases line up with TRBD2. This CDR3 has 13 residues. J was trimmed by 4 bases and V by 0 bases; bases with no gene match: 0. Germline CDR1 reads SGHRS; CDR2 reads YFSETQ.

The chain joins TRBV27 to TRBJ1-1, with D perhaps matching TRBD1 (5 bases). The V end lost 8 bases, the J end lost 4 bases, and 11 bases lay between the germline ends. Looked up from germline, CDR1 is MNHEY and CDR2 is SMNVEV (reference sequence). This CDR3 is 12 amino acids long. CDR3 nucleotides: TGTGCCAGCCGGGGGATTGGCACTGAAGCTTTCTTT. Its translation: CASRGIGTEAFF.

V and J are TRBV11-2 and TRBJ2-2, with D maybe TRBD2 (6 bases). CDR1 is SGHAT, CDR2 FQNNGV, per germline. This CDR3 is built from 19 residues. V lost 3 bases to trimming and J lost 2 bases, with 22 bases between them. As DNA, the CDR3 is TGTGCCAGCAGCTTCCCGGGACTTGGGGCGTCGATTAACACCGGGGAGCTGTTTTTT. Translated, it gives CASSFPGLGASINTGELFF.

This chain joins TRBV10-3 and TRBJ1-6; TRBD1 matches 9 bases. Trimming cost V 6 bases and J 6 bases; bases outside gene matches: 6. The CDR3 extends over 15 amino acids. The V gene's germline CDR1 is ENHRY and CDR2 SYGVKD. The CDR3 DNA reads as TGTGCCATCAGAGGGACAGGGATAGGTAATTCACCCCTCCACTTT. It specifies CAIRGTGIGNSPLHF.

The rearrangement uses TRBV19 and TRBJ2-1, with TRBD2 matching 10 bases. Trimming took 9 bases from V and 9 from J; bases not matched to a gene: 11. From germline, CDR1 is LNHDA and CDR2 SQIVND (reference sequence). This CDR3 spans 14 amino acids. The CDR3 DNA reads as TGTGCCAGCTCTAGCGGGAGTACCCGAAGTGAGCAGTTCTTC. It yields the protein CASSSGSTRSEQFF.

This sequence joins TRBV4-3 and TRBJ2-1; 9 nucleotides line up with TRBD1. Unmatched junction bases numbered 10, after V lost 4 bases and J lost 9 bases. Per the germline V gene, CDR1 is LGHNA and CDR2 is YSLEER. There are 15 residues in the CDR3. CDR3 in DNA: TGCGCCAGCAGCCCTTCAAGACAGGGGGTGGCTGAGCAGTTCTTC. Translated: CASSPSRQGVAEQFF.

The chain combines TRBV18 with TRBJ1-2, with 11 positions matching TRBD1. The CDR3 spans 16 residues. Germline CDR1 KGHSH, CDR2 LQKENI. V dropped 7 bases and J dropped 0; count of bases not matched to a gene: 7. The CDR3 is CASFGQGARANYGYTF. The CDR3 DNA sequence: TGTGCCAGCTTCGGACAGGGGGCGCGGGCTAACTATGGCTACACCTTC.

The chain has TRBV4-3 and TRBJ2-2, with TRBD1 matching 11 bases. V dropped 3 bases and J dropped 6; count of bases not matched to a gene: 9. Germline V CDR1 and CDR2: LGHNA, YSLEER. The CDR3 loop spans 17 amino acids. CDR3 region: CASSQEGQGAFSGELFF. The CDR3 DNA follows: TGCGCCAGCAGCCAGGAAGGACAGGGGGCATTTTCCGGGGAGCTGTTTTTT.

J is TRBJ2-1 and V is TRBV6-9, with a weak D call TRBD1 (6 bases). CDR1 and CDR2 from the germline V gene are MNHGY and SVAAGI. The CDR3 sequence is 17 residues long. Trimming took 2 bases from V and 4 from J, leaving 18 bases between them. In nucleotides, the CDR3 is TGTGCCAGCAGTTATCAGCAGGACAGAGCCTTTTACAATGAGCAGTTCTTC. This codes for CASSYQQDRAFYNEQFF.

The rearrangement joins TRBV4-2 to TRBJ1-5; D is undetermined. The V gene lost 0 bases and the J gene lost 1 base, with 4 bases spanning the gap. CDR1 is LGHNA and CDR2 is YNFKEQ in the germline V gene. This CDR3 contains 14 residues. CDR3 residues: CASSQELSNQPQHF. The CDR3 nucleotides are TGTGCCAGCAGCCAAGAACTGAGCAATCAGCCCCAGCATTTT.

The chain joins TRBV9 to TRBJ1-1; 10 bases align to TRBD1. This CDR3 region has 17 residues. Germline trimming cut 0 bases from V and 0 bases from J; bases unmatched to any gene: 5. The germline V gene has CDR1 SGDLS and CDR2 YYNGEE. The DNA of the CDR3 is TGTGCCAGCAGCGTAGACGACAGGGGGCATATGAACACTGAAGCTTTCTTT. This translates into CASSVDDRGHMNTEAFF.